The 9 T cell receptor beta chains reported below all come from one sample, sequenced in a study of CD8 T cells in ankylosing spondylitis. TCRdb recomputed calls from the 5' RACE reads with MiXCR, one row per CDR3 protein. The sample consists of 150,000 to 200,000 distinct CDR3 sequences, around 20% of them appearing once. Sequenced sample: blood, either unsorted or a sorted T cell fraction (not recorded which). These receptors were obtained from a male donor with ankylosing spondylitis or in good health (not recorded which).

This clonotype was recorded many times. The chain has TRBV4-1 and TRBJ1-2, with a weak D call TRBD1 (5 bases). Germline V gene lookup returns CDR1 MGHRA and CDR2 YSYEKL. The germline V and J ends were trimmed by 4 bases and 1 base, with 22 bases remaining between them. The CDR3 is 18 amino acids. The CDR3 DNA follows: TGCGCCAGCAGCCTGCCCTCTAGCAGGGCAGGATATAACTATGGCTACACCTTC. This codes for CASSLPSSRAGYNYGYTF.

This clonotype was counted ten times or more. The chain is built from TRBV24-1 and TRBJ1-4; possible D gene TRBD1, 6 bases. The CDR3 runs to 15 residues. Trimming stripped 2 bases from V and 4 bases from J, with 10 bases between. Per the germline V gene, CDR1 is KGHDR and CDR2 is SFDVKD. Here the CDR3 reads CATSDSAQGNEKLFF. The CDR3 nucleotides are TGTGCCACCAGTGATTCGGCACAGGGTAATGAAAAACTGTTTTTT.

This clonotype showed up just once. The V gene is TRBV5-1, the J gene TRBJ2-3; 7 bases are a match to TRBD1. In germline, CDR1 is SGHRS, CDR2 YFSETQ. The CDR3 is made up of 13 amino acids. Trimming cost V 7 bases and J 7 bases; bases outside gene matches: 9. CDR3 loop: CASGDRVSNTQYF. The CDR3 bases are TGCGCCAGCGGAGACAGGGTATCAAATACGCAGTATTTT.

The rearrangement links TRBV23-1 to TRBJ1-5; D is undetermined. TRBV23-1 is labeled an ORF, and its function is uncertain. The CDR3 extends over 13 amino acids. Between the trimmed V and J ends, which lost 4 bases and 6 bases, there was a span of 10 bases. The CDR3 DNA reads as TGCGCCAGCAGTCCAGTAGGACTTCAGCCCCAGCATTTT. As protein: CASSPVGLQPQHF.

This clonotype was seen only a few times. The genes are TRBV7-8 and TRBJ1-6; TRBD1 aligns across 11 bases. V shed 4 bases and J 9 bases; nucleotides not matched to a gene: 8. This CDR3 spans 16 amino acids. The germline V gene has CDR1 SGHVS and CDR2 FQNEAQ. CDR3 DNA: TGTGCCAGCAGCTCACTCCGGGACAGGGGGGGTTCACCCCTCCACTTT. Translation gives CASSSLRDRGGSPLHF. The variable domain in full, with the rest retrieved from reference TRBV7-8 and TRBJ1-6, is GAGVSQSPRYKVAKRGQDVALRCDPISGHVSLFWYQQALGQGPEFLTYFQNEAQLDKSGLPSDRFFAERPEGSVSTLKIQRTQQEDSAVYLCASSSLRDRGGSPLHFGNGTRLTVT.

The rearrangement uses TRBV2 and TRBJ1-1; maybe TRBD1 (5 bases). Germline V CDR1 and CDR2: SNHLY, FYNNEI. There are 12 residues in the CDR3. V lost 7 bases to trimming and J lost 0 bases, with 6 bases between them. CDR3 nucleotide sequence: TGTGCCAGCATGGGGGTGAACACTGAAGCTTTCTTT. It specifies CASMGVNTEAFF.

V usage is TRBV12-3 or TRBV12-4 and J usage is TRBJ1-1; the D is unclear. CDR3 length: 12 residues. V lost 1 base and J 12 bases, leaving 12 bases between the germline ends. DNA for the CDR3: TGTGCCAGCAGTTTAGGACGGCAAATGACTTTCTTT. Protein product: CASSLGRQMTFF.

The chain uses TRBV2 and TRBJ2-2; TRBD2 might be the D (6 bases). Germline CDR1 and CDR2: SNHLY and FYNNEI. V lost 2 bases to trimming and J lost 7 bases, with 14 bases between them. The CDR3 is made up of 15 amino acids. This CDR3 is CASSELTGEVGELFF. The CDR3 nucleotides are TGTGCCAGCAGTGAACTAACGGGAGAGGTCGGGGAGCTGTTTTTT.

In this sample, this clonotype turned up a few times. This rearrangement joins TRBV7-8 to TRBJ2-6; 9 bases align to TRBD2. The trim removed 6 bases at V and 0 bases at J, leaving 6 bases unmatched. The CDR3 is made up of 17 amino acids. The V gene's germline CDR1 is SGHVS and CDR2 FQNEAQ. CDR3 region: CASSLAGLNSGANVLTF. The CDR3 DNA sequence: TGTGCCAGCAGTCTAGCGGGGCTCAACTCTGGGGCCAACGTCCTGACTTTC.